A single sample is the source of the 26 T cell receptor beta chains below, sequenced in a study of shared clonotypes between healthy human individuals. Measured with immunoSEQ multiplex PCR; TCRdb has only the in-frame clones, and not every one. The sample contains 110,000 or so clones, approximately 70% of which appear only once. Specimen: memory CD8+ T cells sorted from blood. Subset indicated: CD45RO+ cells pooled with CCR7-negative TemRA cells. The receptors stem from a woman in her twenties or thirties in good health.

The chain recombines TRBV18 with TRBJ2-1; D uncertain. The CDR3 has 19 residues. V shed 5 bases and J shed 1 base, with 24 bases lying between them. CDR1 is KGHSH and CDR2 is LQKENI in the germline V gene. DNA for the CDR3: TGTGCCAGCTCAAGTTTCTATGAGACCACGGTTGAATCCTACAATGAGCAGTTCTTC. Its translation is CASSSFYETTVESYNEQFF.

The sample holds many counts of this clone. The chain uses TRBV5-1 and TRBJ1-2, with D tentatively TRBD1 (6 bases). The germline V gene encodes CDR1 SGHRS and CDR2 YFSETQ. This CDR3 comprises 14 residues. V lost 0 bases to trimming and J lost 5 bases, with 11 bases between them. This CDR3 is CASSLELQGYGYTF. CDR3 nucleotide sequence: TGCGCCAGCAGCTTGGAGTTGCAGGGGTATGGCTACACCTTC. Together with reference TRBV5-1 and TRBJ1-2, the CDR3 gives the full variable domain: KAGVTQTPRYLIKTRGQQVTLSCSPISGHRSVSWYQQTPGQGLQFLFEYFSETQRNKGNFPGRFSGRQFSNSRSEMNVSTLELGDSALYLCASSLELQGYGYTFGSGTRLTVV.

This chain's CDR3 is CASSPSGTSESYEQYF. The CDR3 DNA follows: TGTGCCAGCAGCCCGTCCGGGACTAGCGAATCCTACGAGCAGTACTTC. V usage is TRBV7-6 and J usage is TRBJ2-7; TRBD2 agrees at 10 bases. The CDR3 has 16 residues. The germline CDR1 and CDR2 sequences are SGHVS and FNYEAQ. Losses at the gene ends were 5 bases for V and 1 base for J; bases not matched to a gene: 8.

This clone has a count of ten or more. The rearrangement joins TRBV27 to TRBJ2-7, with D hard to call. Trimming cost V 1 base and J 4 bases, with 11 bases left between them. The CDR3 consists of 14 residues. The germline V gene has CDR1 MNHEY and CDR2 SMNVEV (reference sequence). This chain's CDR3 is CASSLLRGEYEQYF. The DNA of the CDR3 is TGTGCCAGCAGTTTATTAAGAGGCGAATACGAGCAGTACTTC.

The chain links TRBV5-1 to TRBJ2-7; 15 bases are a match to TRBD2. The J segment lost 7 bases and the V segment lost 3 bases, leaving 11 bases of the junction unmatched. From germline, CDR1 is SGHRS and CDR2 YFSETQ. The CDR3 consists of 17 residues. As DNA, the CDR3 is TGCGCCAGCAGCTGGACTAGCGGGAGGGCCACTTCTGGAGAGCAGTACTTC. This translates into CASSWTSGRATSGEQYF.

This clone was counted only a few times. This chain's CDR3 is CAWSSSGSYTF. CDR3 sequence (DNA): TGTGCCTGGAGTTCTTCCGGGAGCTACACCTTC. V and J are TRBV30 and TRBJ1-2; unclear D gene. Germline lookup yields CDR1 GTSNPN and CDR2 SVGIG (reference sequence). The CDR3 runs to 11 residues. Trimming cost V 2 bases and J 9 bases, with 10 bases left between them.

The chain's CDR3 is CAREVPSAHEQYF. Written as DNA, the CDR3 is TGTGCCCGGGAAGTTCCGTCAGCCCACGAGCAGTACTTC. The chain has TRBV2 and TRBJ2-7; D may be TRBD2 (5 bases). The CDR3 has 13 residues. Germline-derived CDR1 and CDR2 are SNHLY and FYNNEI. V lost 11 bases and J lost 5, with 19 bases in between.

The chain couples TRBV6-5 to TRBJ1-3; no firm D call. Per the germline V gene, CDR1 is MNHEY and CDR2 is SVGAGI. V was cut by 2 bases and J by 0 bases, with 8 bases left in between. The CDR3 sequence is 15 residues long. The CDR3 loop reads CASSYLRGSGNTIYF. The CDR3 DNA sequence: TGTGCCAGCAGTTACCTCCGGGGCTCTGGAAACACCATATATTTT.

The chain employs TRBV9 and TRBJ1-1; the D gene is possibly TRBD1 (6 bases). Trimming stripped 0 bases from V and 4 bases from J, with 7 bases between. The CDR3 is 13 residues long. Germline assignment: CDR1 SGDLS and CDR2 YYNGEE. The CDR3 DNA is TGTGCCAGCAGCGTAGTGGGGGCCACTGAAGCTTTCTTT. Protein product: CASSVVGATEAFF.

Details on this clone: Just one base apart from a much larger clone, this may be a read error. Distinct nucleotide sequences in the sample also encode this CDR3. The V gene is TRBV2, the J gene TRBJ1-1, with unresolved D. Germline CDR1 reads SNHLY; CDR2 reads FYNNEI. V shed 4 bases and J shed 8 bases, with 5 bases lying between them. This CDR3 contains 10 residues. The CDR3 sequence is CASSVGEAFF. The CDR3 coding sequence is TGTGCCAGCAGTGTAGGAGAAGCTTTCTTT. Looking up the rest from reference TRBV2 and TRBJ1-1 gives the full variable domain: EPEVTQTPSHQVTQMGQEVILRCVPISNHLYFYWYRQILGQKVEFLVSFYNNEISEKSEIFDDQFSVERPDGSNFTLKIRSTKLEDSAMYFCASSVGEAFFGQGTRLTVV.

The genes are TRBV11-2 and TRBJ2-7, with 8 bases lining up with TRBD2. From germline, CDR1 is SGHAT and CDR2 FQNNGV. The trim removed 0 bases at V and 3 bases at J, leaving 10 bases unmatched. This CDR3 is built from 17 residues. DNA of the CDR3: TGTGCCAGCAGCTTAGAATTCAGTACTAGCGGATTCTACGAGCAGTACTTC. This gives the protein CASSLEFSTSGFYEQYF.

V usage is TRBV7-9 and J usage is TRBJ2-3; 7 bases fit TRBD2. V dropped 5 bases and J dropped 7; count of bases not matched to a gene: 6. The CDR3 has 13 residues. The V gene's germline CDR1 is SEHNR and CDR2 FQNEAQ (reference sequence). The CDR3: CASSERSGYTQYF. The CDR3 DNA reads as TGTGCCAGCAGCGAACGTAGCGGGTATACGCAGTATTTT.

The V call is TRBV4-1, the J call TRBJ2-1, with D unresolved. Trimming left V 3 bases short and J 4 bases short, with 10 bases between. The CDR3 totals 14 residues. Germline CDR1 is MGHRA and CDR2 is YSYEKL. Here the CDR3 reads CASSHQAPYNEQFF. For the CDR3, the DNA is TGCGCCAGCAGCCACCAGGCGCCGTACAATGAGCAGTTCTTC.

The CDR3 bases are TGTGCCAGCAGCTTATTTCGTGGGCAAATACTAGATCGCGAGCAGTACTTC. It specifies CASSLFRGQILDREQYF. The rearrangement joins TRBV5-8 to TRBJ2-7; D possibly corresponds to TRBD2 (5 bases). From germline, CDR1 is SGHTS and CDR2 YDEGEE. The CDR3 extends over 17 amino acids. Trimming removed 2 bases at V and 6 bases at J, with 24 bases between.

V is TRBV28 and J is TRBJ2-5, with D perhaps matching TRBD2 (6 bases). Germline V gene lookup returns CDR1 MDHEN and CDR2 SYDVKM. This CDR3 is built from 14 residues. Trimming pared 6 bases from V and 0 bases from J, leaving 11 bases between. CDR3 sequence: CASRMEGYQETQYF. The CDR3 DNA reads TGTGCCAGCAGGATGGAGGGTTACCAAGAGACCCAGTACTTC.

Many counts were recorded for this clone. This chain links TRBV6-1 with TRBJ1-5; D not resolved. The CDR3 is made up of 15 amino acids. Germline loops: CDR1 MNHNS, CDR2 SASEGT. V was clipped by 7 bases and J by 3 bases, with 16 bases between them. As DNA, the CDR3 is TGTGCCAGCACCAATGGGCCCGAAGCCAATCAGCCCCAGCATTTT. This encodes CASTNGPEANQPQHF.

The chain carries TRBV25-1 and TRBJ2-2; weak D call: TRBD1 (6 bases). This CDR3 contains 13 residues. From germline, CDR1 is MGHDK and CDR2 SYGVNS. V gave up 8 bases and J gave up 3 bases, with 10 bases separating them. CDR3 loop: CASSTGHTGELFF. CDR3 nucleotide sequence: TGTGCCAGCTCGACAGGACACACCGGGGAGCTGTTTTTT.

This chain links TRBV4-1 with TRBJ1-2, with D possibly being TRBD1 (6 bases). From germline, CDR1 is MGHRA and CDR2 YSYEKL. The CDR3 has 15 residues. With 4 bases removed from V and 4 bases from J, the gap between germline ends came to 16 bases. CDR3: CASSLIQGWPYGYTF. The CDR3, as DNA: TGCGCCAGCAGCCTAATACAGGGCTGGCCCTATGGCTACACCTTC.

The genes are TRBV5-5 and TRBJ2-7; no firm D call. This CDR3 spans 12 amino acids. Germline V gene lookup returns CDR1 SGHKS and CDR2 YYEKEE (reference sequence). V lost 4 bases and J 6 bases, leaving 11 bases between the germline ends. The CDR3 here is CASSPQVSEQYF. CDR3 DNA: TGTGCCAGCAGCCCCCAGGTGAGCGAGCAGTACTTC. The complete variable domain, with remaining parts taken from reference TRBV5-5 and TRBJ2-7, reads DAGVTQSPTHLIKTRGQQVTLRCSPISGHKSVSWYQQVLGQGPQFIFQYYEKEERGRGNFPDRFSARQFPNYSSELNVNALLLGDSALYLCASSPQVSEQYFGPGTRLTVT.

This clone appeared a single time. The chain employs TRBV4-1 and TRBJ2-7; the match to TRBD2 covers 10 bases. The trim removed 4 bases at V and 6 bases at J, leaving 3 bases unmatched. This CDR3 is built from 13 residues. The V gene's germline CDR1 is MGHRA and CDR2 YSYEKL. The CDR3 loop reads CASSLSGRSEQYF. DNA for the CDR3: TGCGCCAGCAGCCTTAGCGGGAGGAGCGAGCAGTACTTC.

This clone was observed a single time. This chain connects TRBV7-9 to TRBJ2-7; 8 bases fit TRBD1. V was clipped by 5 bases and J by 4 bases; unmatched bases: 7. The CDR3 covers 14 residues. Germline V gives CDR1 SEHNR, CDR2 FQNEAQ (reference sequence). CDR3 loop: CASSPTGDAYEQYF. CDR3 in DNA: TGTGCCAGCAGCCCGACAGGGGATGCTTACGAGCAGTACTTC.

This rearrangement joins TRBV7-8 to TRBJ2-7; TRBD2 matches at 10 bases. The germline CDR1 and CDR2 sequences are SGHVS and FQNEAQ. Germline trimming cut 5 bases from V and 1 base from J; bases unmatched to any gene: 8. This CDR3 spans 16 amino acids. The CDR3 DNA reads TGTGCCAGCAGCCAGGACGGGACTAGCGTATCCTACGAGCAGTACTTC. It encodes CASSQDGTSVSYEQYF.

This clone was seen more than once but under ten times. The rearrangement uses TRBV6-1 and TRBJ1-1; D remains ambiguous. Germline V gene data show CDR1 as MNHNS and CDR2 as SASEGT. Trimming took off 4 bases at V and 1 base at J, with 10 bases between the two ends. The CDR3 is made up of 14 amino acids. In nucleotides, the CDR3 is TGTGCCAGCAGTGGGATGTACCCGAACACTGAAGCTTTCTTT. Translation: CASSGMYPNTEAFF.

This sequence joins TRBV18 and TRBJ1-4; TRBD1 is a possible D gene (5 bases). V gave up 6 bases and J gave up 8 bases, with 16 bases separating them. The length of the CDR3 is 14 residues. Germline values: CDR1 KGHSH, CDR2 LQKENI. The CDR3 region is CASSPVRGEEKLFF. CDR3 sequence (DNA): TGTGCCAGCTCCCCGGTTAGGGGCGAGGAAAAACTGTTTTTT. The whole variable domain, filled in from reference TRBV18 and TRBJ1-4, reads NAGVMQNPRHLVRRRGQEARLRCSPMKGHSHVYWYRQLPEEGLKFMVYLQKENIIDESGMPKERFSAEFPKEGPSILRIQQVVRGDSAAYFCASSPVRGEEKLFFGSGTQLSVL.

This chain connects TRBV7-8 to TRBJ1-2; no reliable D call. The V end lost 5 bases, the J end lost 6 bases, and 25 bases lay between the germline ends. The germline gives CDR1 SGHVS, CDR2 FQNEAQ. The CDR3 runs 17 residues. CDR3 protein: CASSLVVKPSLSHGYTF. CDR3 nucleotides: TGTGCCAGCAGCCTCGTGGTTAAGCCCTCCTTATCCCATGGCTACACCTTC.

The chain uses TRBV6-1 and TRBJ1-2; tentative D call: TRBD1 (5 bases). Looked up from germline, CDR1 is MNHNS and CDR2 is SASEGT. The V end was cut by 2 bases, the J end by 0 bases, with 10 bases between. The CDR3 runs to 15 residues. The CDR3: CASSETGLANYGYTF. The CDR3 coding sequence is TGTGCCAGCAGTGAAACAGGTTTAGCTAACTATGGCTACACCTTC.